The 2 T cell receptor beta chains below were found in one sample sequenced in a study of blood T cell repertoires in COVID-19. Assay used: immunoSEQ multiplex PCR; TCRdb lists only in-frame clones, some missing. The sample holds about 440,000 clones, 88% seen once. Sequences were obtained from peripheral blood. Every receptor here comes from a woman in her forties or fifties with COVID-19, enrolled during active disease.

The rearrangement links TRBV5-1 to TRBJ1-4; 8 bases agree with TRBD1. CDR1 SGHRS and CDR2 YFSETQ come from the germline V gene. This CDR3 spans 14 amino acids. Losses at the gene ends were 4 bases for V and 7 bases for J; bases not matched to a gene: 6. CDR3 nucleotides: TGCGCCAGCAGCAAAGGAGACAGGGGTGAAAAACTGTTTTTT. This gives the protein CASSKGDRGEKLFF.

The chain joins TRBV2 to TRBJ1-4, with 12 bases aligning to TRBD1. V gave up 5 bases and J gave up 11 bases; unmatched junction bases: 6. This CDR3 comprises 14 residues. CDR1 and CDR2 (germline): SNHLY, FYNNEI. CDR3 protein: CASSHGTGGQKLFF. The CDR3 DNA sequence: TGTGCCAGCAGTCATGGGACAGGGGGCCAGAAACTGTTTTTT. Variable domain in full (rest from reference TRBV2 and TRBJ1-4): EPEVTQTPSHQVTQMGQEVILRCVPISNHLYFYWYRQILGQKVEFLVSFYNNEISEKSEIFDDQFSVERPDGSNFTLKIRSTKLEDSAMYFCASSHGTGGQKLFFGSGTQLSVL.